This T cell receptor beta chain was captured in a study of T cells after yellow fever vaccination. Study-level results: Any FACS-sorted repertoire could hold abundant clonotypes that contaminate it from the bulk population.

TCRdb recomputed calls from the 5' RACE reads with MiXCR, one row per CDR3 protein. The repertoire holds under 25,000 distinct CDR3 sequences, with 4% to 6% as singletons. This clonotype was observed many times. This CDR3 comprises 17 residues. Germline V lookup: CDR1 KGHSH, CDR2 LQKENI. V lost 1 base to trimming and J lost 2 bases; unmatched junction nucleotides: 5. The gene calls are TRBV18 and TRBJ2-7, with 13 bases lining up with TRBD2. The source of this sequence is a man younger than 35 who received the YFV17D yellow fever vaccine. The material was PBMCs, either bulk or a sorted T-cell subset (CD4+, CD8+, memory, or dextramer-sorted; not recorded which), obtained about 41 days after the first yellow fever vaccination. The CDR3 DNA sequence: TGTGCCAGCTCACCACTAGGGGGACTAGCGGGGACCTACGAGCAGTACTTC. Translation: CASSPLGGLAGTYEQYF. Filled out from reference TRBV18 and TRBJ2-7, the complete variable domain reads NAGVMQNPRHLVRRRGQEARLRCSPMKGHSHVYWYRQLPEEGLKFMVYLQKENIIDESGMPKERFSAEFPKEGPSILRIQQVVRGDSAAYFCASSPLGGLAGTYEQYFGPGTRLTVT.